These 19 T cell receptor beta chains were all obtained from the same sample, sequenced in a study of CD8+CD57+ T cells in acquired aplastic anemia. The use of genomic DNA as template underpinned the TCR beta VDJ and CDR3 profiling. A single record per CDR3 protein comes from TCRdb applying MiXCR to the reads. The profile shows 100,000 to 150,000 distinct CDR3 sequences, 41% of them singletons. Sample: sorted CD4+, CD8+, or CD8+CD57+ T cells (not recorded which) from PBMCs. All receptors come from a human donor in good health, serving as a control.

This clonotype has ten or more counts. V gene TRBV3-1 combines with J gene TRBJ2-7, with 7 bases fitting TRBD2. Per germline, CDR1 LGHDT and CDR2 YNNKEL (reference sequence). This CDR3 spans 15 amino acids. Trimming cost V 6 bases and J 5 bases; bases outside gene matches: 13. The DNA for the CDR3 is TGTGCCAGCAGTCCCGGTCGTGGCGGGAGCAACGAGCAGTACTTC. Translation gives CASSPGRGGSNEQYF.

The table lists this clonotype with many counts. The genes are TRBV12-3 or TRBV12-4 and TRBJ1-2, with 8 bases matching TRBD1. The CDR3 is 12 residues long. J was trimmed by 7 bases and V by 6 bases; bases with no gene match: 4. CDR3 region: CASRQGAFGYTF. The DNA for the CDR3 is TGTGCCAGCAGGCAGGGGGCGTTTGGCTACACCTTC.

This clonotype was recorded many times. V gene TRBV2 combines with J gene TRBJ2-1, with TRBD2 identical over 7 bases. The trim removed 4 bases at V and 1 base at J, leaving 1 base unmatched. Germline lookup yields CDR1 SNHLY and CDR2 FYNNEI. The CDR3 consists of 14 residues. The CDR3: CASSGTRSYNEQFF. CDR3 in DNA: TGTGCCAGCAGTGGGACTAGATCCTACAATGAGCAGTTCTTC.

On this clonotype itself: This may be a read error: a much more frequent sequence differs by one nucleotide. The V and J genes are TRBV9 and TRBJ2-5; 12 bases map to TRBD2. From germline, CDR1 is SGDLS and CDR2 YYNGEE. V was clipped by 4 bases and J by 0 bases; unmatched bases: 7. This CDR3 spans 17 amino acids. CDR3 amino acids: CASSPRTSGKYQETQYF. CDR3 sequence (DNA): TGTGCCAGCAGCCCCCGGACTAGCGGGAAGTACCAAGAGACCCAGTACTTC.

The chain uses TRBV10-2 and TRBJ1-5, with TRBD1 as a possible D gene (6 bases). Trimming removed 6 bases from V and 8 bases from J, with 20 bases in between. The CDR3 covers 15 residues. CDR1 is WSHSY and CDR2 is SAAADI in the germline V gene. The CDR3 sequence is CASRETAGPGEPQHF. The CDR3 DNA follows: TGCGCCAGCAGGGAAACAGCCGGACCAGGGGAGCCCCAGCATTTT.

The chain has TRBV18 and TRBJ1-2, with D hard to call. CDR1 is KGHSH, CDR2 LQKENI, per germline. Trimming took 3 bases from V and 7 from J, leaving 30 bases between them. The CDR3 totals 19 residues. The CDR3 loop is CASSPTLLNSQWTSSGYTF. CDR3 coding DNA: TGTGCCAGCTCACCGACCCTATTGAACTCCCAATGGACCAGTAGTGGCTACACCTTC.

This clonotype was counted at least ten times. This chain's CDR3 is CASKWDRGVYEQYF. Here the CDR3 DNA reads TGTGCCAGCAAGTGGGACAGGGGGGTCTACGAGCAGTACTTC. The chain carries TRBV2 and TRBJ2-7; 11 bases are a match to TRBD1. The CDR3 is 14 residues long. Germline V gene sequence: CDR1 SNHLY, CDR2 FYNNEI. The J segment lost 3 bases and the V segment lost 7 bases, leaving 5 bases of the junction unmatched.

This clonotype was picked up many times. This chain links TRBV19 with TRBJ1-1; no clear D. The CDR3 has 14 amino acids. Germline CDR1 LNHDA, CDR2 SQIVND (reference sequence). V was cut by 2 bases and J by 5 bases, with 12 bases left in between. The CDR3 protein is CASSINLPGTEAFF. In DNA form, the CDR3 reads TGTGCCAGTAGTATAAACCTTCCCGGGACTGAAGCTTTCTTT.

The chain recombines TRBV29-1 with TRBJ2-1, with TRBD1 identical over 9 bases. Looked up from germline, CDR1 is SQVTM and CDR2 is ANQGSEA. The V and J ends lost 1 base and 7 bases, in that order; junction bases with no gene match: 5. The CDR3 has 14 residues. In nucleotides, the CDR3 is TGCAGCGTTGAAGCGGGACAGGGCTATAATGAGCAGTTCTTC. Protein product: CSVEAGQGYNEQFF.

This chain joins TRBV2 and TRBJ1-6; TRBD1 might be the D (6 bases). Germline V CDR1 and CDR2: SNHLY, FYNNEI. The CDR3 is 16 residues long. The ends were cut back, 8 bases at V and 8 bases at J, with 22 bases in the middle. The CDR3 loop is CASRRGTGRDYSPLHF. The CDR3 region has the DNA TGTGCCAGCCGGAGGGGGACGGGCAGAGACTATTCACCCCTCCACTTT.

This clonotype was found many times. The chain carries TRBV12-3 or TRBV12-4 and TRBJ1-4; unclear D gene. V lost 6 bases to trimming and J lost 6 bases, with 11 bases between them. The CDR3 is made up of 13 amino acids. CDR3: CASSVSFDEKLFF. DNA of the CDR3: TGTGCCAGCAGCGTGTCCTTCGATGAAAAACTGTTTTTT.

This clonotype was counted at least ten times. The chain couples TRBV6-2 or TRBV6-3 to TRBJ1-1; D is unresolved. Trimming took 9 bases from V and 1 from J, leaving 3 bases between them. From germline, CDR1 is MNHEY and CDR2 SVGEGT. The CDR3 is 10 amino acids. CDR3: CASANTEAFF. In nucleotides, the CDR3 is TGTGCCAGTGCGAACACTGAAGCTTTCTTT.

The rearrangement joins TRBV12-3 or TRBV12-4 to TRBJ2-5; 8 nucleotides agree with TRBD2. The CDR3 has 18 amino acids. The ends lost 3 bases at V and 4 bases at J; junction bases unmatched: 16. Here the CDR3 reads CASSLTSVDGGAGETQYF. The CDR3 nucleotides read TGTGCCAGCAGTTTGACTAGCGTTGATGGTGGAGCGGGAGAGACCCAGTACTTC.

Points on this clonotype: The germline gene is not matched at one end of the junction; a read error may be the cause. This chain links TRBV19 with TRBJ1-6; TRBD1 matches at 11 bases. This CDR3 region has 15 residues. The germline gives CDR1 LNHDA, CDR2 SQIVND (reference sequence). The CDR3 loop is CASSQGQGGYSPLHF. CDR3 nucleotide sequence: TGCGCCAGTAGCCAGGGACAGGGGGGATATTCACCCCTCCACTTT. The full variable domain, with the rest looked up from reference TRBV19 and TRBJ1-6, is DGGITQSPKYLFRKEGQNVTLSCEQNLNHDAMYWYRQDPGQGLRLIYYSQIVNDFQKGDIAEGYSVSREKKESFPLTVTSAQKNPTAFYLCASSQGQGGYSPLHFGNGTRLTVT.

Concerning this clonotype: A much larger clone is a single base away; this may be a read error. This chain joins TRBV18 and TRBJ1-5; D is ambiguous. CDR1 is KGHSH, CDR2 LQKENI, per germline. This CDR3 is built from 14 residues. The DNA of the CDR3 is TGTGCCAGCTCACCACAGGACGGGAATCGGCCCCAGCATTTT. Protein: CASSPQDGNRPQHF.

This clonotype was observed a few times. This sequence joins TRBV29-1 and TRBJ1-2; D remains ambiguous. The CDR3 length is 11 residues. The germline V gene encodes CDR1 SQVTM and CDR2 ANQGSEA. Trimming left V 4 bases short and J 6 bases short, with 9 bases between. DNA of the CDR3: TGCAGCGTTGGAGCCGTGGATGGCTACACCTTC. It is translated as CSVGAVDGYTF.

The chain uses TRBV24-1 and TRBJ1-6, with no clear D. The CDR3 is 11 residues long. Trimming cost V 5 bases and J 10 bases, with 5 bases left between them. The germline V gene encodes CDR1 KGHDR and CDR2 SFDVKD. CDR3 sequence: CATSGGSPLHF. As DNA, the CDR3 is TGTGCCACCAGTGGTGGGTCACCCCTCCACTTT.

This clonotype was picked up many times. This rearrangement joins TRBV27 to TRBJ1-5; D not resolved. Looked up from germline, CDR1 is MNHEY and CDR2 is SMNVEV (reference sequence). The CDR3 is 14 residues long. The V end lost 2 bases, the J end lost 6 bases, and 11 bases lay between the germline ends. CDR3 nucleotides: TGTGCCAGCAGTTTAGCCGGGATGGGTCAGCCCCAGCATTTT. It specifies CASSLAGMGQPQHF.

At least ten counts were recorded for this clonotype. This rearrangement joins TRBV20-1 to TRBJ1-2; 9 bases match TRBD1. The germline V gene has CDR1 DFQATT and CDR2 SNEGSKA (reference sequence). V was pared by 5 bases and J by 4 bases, with 8 bases of the junction left unmatched. The CDR3 covers 14 residues. Written as DNA, the CDR3 is TGCAGTGCTGAGGACAGGGGTCGACTCTATGGCTACACCTTC. It translates to CSAEDRGRLYGYTF.